Presented here are 17 T cell receptor beta chains from one specimen sequenced in a study of T cells in localized non-small cell lung cancer. Assay: immunoSEQ multiplex PCR; the TCRdb copy retains only in-frame clones and omits some. This table holds roughly 13,000 clones, over 65% found once. The sequencing used peripheral blood, collected before any cancer treatment. These receptors were taken from an older male donor with stage I squamous cell lung carcinoma.

This chain connects TRBV7-9 to TRBJ2-1, with 7 bases matching TRBD1. This CDR3 spans 14 amino acids. Germline-derived CDR1 and CDR2 are SEHNR and FQNEAQ (reference sequence). With V trimmed by 5 bases and J by 8 bases, 9 bases remained unmatched. The CDR3 loop is CASSPHFQGDEQFF. The CDR3 nucleotides are TGTGCCAGCAGCCCTCATTTCCAGGGGGATGAGCAGTTCTTC.

The V call is TRBV10-1, the J call TRBJ1-1; D not resolved. Germline V gives CDR1 WNHNN, CDR2 SYGVQD (reference sequence). V lost 0 bases and J 11 bases, leaving 16 bases between the germline ends. This CDR3 has 14 residues. The CDR3 bases are TGCGCCAGCAGTGAGTCAACAGTGAATTCTAATGCTTTCTTT. It encodes CASSESTVNSNAFF.

The chain combines TRBV2 with TRBJ1-5, with 7 bases aligning to TRBD1. The ends lost 6 bases at V and 4 bases at J; junction bases unmatched: 3. Per germline, CDR1 SNHLY and CDR2 FYNNEI. The CDR3 sequence is 13 residues long. CDR3 region: CASRGQINQPQHF. CDR3 bases: TGTGCCAGCAGGGGACAGATAAATCAGCCCCAGCATTTT.

This clone occurred a few times. V and J are TRBV5-4 and TRBJ2-7; the match to TRBD1 covers 7 bases. The CDR3 contains 15 residues. Trimming cost V 3 bases and J 2 bases; bases outside gene matches: 8. Looked up from germline, CDR1 is SGHNT and CDR2 is YYREEE (reference sequence). The CDR3, as DNA: TGTGCCAGCAGCTCAAGACAGGGACCCACCTACGAGCAGTACTTC. Translated, it gives CASSSRQGPTYEQYF.

V is TRBV10-2 and J is TRBJ2-5; tentatively, D is TRBD2 (5 bases). CDR1 and CDR2 (germline): WSHSY, SAAADI. The ends were cut back, 3 bases at V and 5 bases at J, with 13 bases in the middle. The CDR3 extends over 14 amino acids. For the CDR3, the DNA is TGCGCCAGCAGTGACCCCCTAGCCGGCGAGACCCAGTACTTC. This codes for CASSDPLAGETQYF.

The rearrangement uses TRBV28 and TRBJ2-5, with 9 bases fitting TRBD1. Germline CDR1 and CDR2: MDHEN and SYDVKM. This CDR3 spans 12 amino acids. J gave up 9 bases and V 3 bases, and 2 bases lay outside the gene matches. In DNA, the CDR3 is TGTGCCAGCAGTTTGGGGACAGGGCCCCAGTACTTC. This gives the protein CASSLGTGPQYF.

This chain joins TRBV6-1 and TRBJ1-1; possibly TRBD1 for D (5 bases). Trimming cost V 2 bases and J 7 bases, with 20 bases left between them. Germline V gene data show CDR1 as MNHNS and CDR2 as SASEGT. The CDR3 loop spans 16 amino acids. CDR3 in amino acids: CASSEPKGTLVGEAFF. CDR3 DNA: TGTGCCAGCAGTGAACCGAAGGGGACCCTTGTTGGTGAAGCTTTCTTT.

The chain carries TRBV6-1 and TRBJ2-5; D is undetermined. Trimming took 6 bases from V and 2 from J, leaving 10 bases between them. Per germline, CDR1 MNHNS and CDR2 SASEGT. The CDR3 totals 13 residues. CDR3 coding DNA: TGTGCCAGCAGAATGGGATTTCAAGAGACCCAGTACTTC. This encodes CASRMGFQETQYF.

This chain joins TRBV9 and TRBJ2-2, with a tentative D call TRBD2 (6 bases). Germline assignment: CDR1 SGDLS and CDR2 YYNGEE. Between the trimmed V and J ends, which lost 1 base and 0 bases, there was a span of 7 bases. This CDR3 has 15 residues. For the CDR3, the DNA is TGTGCCAGCAGCGTACGACTAGCGAACACCGGGGAGCTGTTTTTT. It is translated as CASSVRLANTGELFF.

The chain has TRBV7-8 and TRBJ2-1; 10 bases fit TRBD1. V dropped 3 bases and J dropped 3; count of bases not matched to a gene: 8. This CDR3 comprises 17 residues. Per germline, CDR1 SGHVS and CDR2 FQNEAQ. In DNA form, the CDR3 reads TGTGCCAGCAGCTTGTGGGGATGGACAGGGGGCTACAATGAGCAGTTCTTC. As protein: CASSLWGWTGGYNEQFF.

This clone was picked up one time. The chain uses TRBV27 and TRBJ2-7; no reliable D call. Trimming took off 5 bases at V and 3 bases at J, with 11 bases between the two ends. Germline loops: CDR1 MNHEY, CDR2 SMNVEV (reference sequence). The CDR3 has 13 residues. The CDR3 coding sequence is TGTGCCAGCAGTACCGGGCCCAACTACGAGCAGTACTTC. The encoded protein is CASSTGPNYEQYF.

This rearrangement joins TRBV15 to TRBJ1-1, with a weak D call TRBD1 (6 bases). Germline V gene sequence: CDR1 LNHNV, CDR2 YYDKDF (reference sequence). V was shortened by 4 bases and J by 11 bases, with 17 bases between the two germline ends. CDR3 size: 13 residues. CDR3 sequence reads: CATSNHREGGAFF. CDR3 bases: TGTGCCACCAGCAATCACAGGGAAGGGGGGGCTTTCTTT.

CDR3 protein: CAISESRETQYF. The DNA of the CDR3 is TGTGCCATCAGTGAGTCGCGGGAGACCCAGTACTTC. The chain employs TRBV10-3 and TRBJ2-5; D unresolved. The germline gives CDR1 ENHRY, CDR2 SYGVKD. The CDR3 contains 12 residues. V was pared by 0 bases and J by 5 bases, with 4 bases between.

The gene calls are TRBV5-1 and TRBJ2-3; unclear D gene. Germline CDR1 and CDR2: SGHRS and YFSETQ. Trimming removed 2 bases from V and 2 bases from J, with 6 bases in between. This CDR3 contains 13 residues. As DNA, the CDR3 is TGCGCCAGCAGCTTTCAATTCACAGATACGCAGTATTTT. Protein sequence: CASSFQFTDTQYF.

This clone was seen a few times. V is TRBV27 and J is TRBJ2-1; no definite D call. The CDR3 covers 13 residues. Germline CDR1 MNHEY, CDR2 SMNVEV (reference sequence). The ends were cut back, 7 bases at V and 3 bases at J, with 10 bases in the middle. DNA of the CDR3: TGTGCCAGCAAAAAGGGCCTCTACAATGAGCAGTTCTTC. Translating it yields CASKKGLYNEQFF.

The chain employs TRBV28 and TRBJ1-5, with TRBD1 identical over 7 bases. The CDR3 has 15 residues. J was trimmed by 2 bases and V by 6 bases; bases with no gene match: 7. Germline V CDR1 and CDR2: MDHEN, SYDVKM. The CDR3 loop reads CASSLGTGGNQPQHF. The CDR3 DNA reads as TGTGCCAGCAGCCTTGGTACAGGGGGCAATCAGCCCCAGCATTTT.

The genes are TRBV5-4 and TRBJ2-3, with D perhaps matching TRBD1 or TRBD2 (5 bases each). With 4 bases removed from V and 6 bases from J, the gap between germline ends came to 9 bases. The germline V gene encodes CDR1 SGHNT and CDR2 YYREEE (reference sequence). The CDR3 length is 12 residues. The DNA for the CDR3 is TGTGCCAGCAGCCGAGAGGGGGATACGCAGTATTTT. Protein product: CASSREGDTQYF.